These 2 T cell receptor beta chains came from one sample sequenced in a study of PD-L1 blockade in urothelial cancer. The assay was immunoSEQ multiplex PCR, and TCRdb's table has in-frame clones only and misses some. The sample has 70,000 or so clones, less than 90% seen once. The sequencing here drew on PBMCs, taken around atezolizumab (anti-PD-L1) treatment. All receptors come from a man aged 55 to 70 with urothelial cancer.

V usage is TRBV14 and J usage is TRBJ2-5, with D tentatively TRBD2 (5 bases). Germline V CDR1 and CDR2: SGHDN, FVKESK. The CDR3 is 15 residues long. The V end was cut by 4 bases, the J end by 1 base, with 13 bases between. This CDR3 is CASSLIAGIQETQYF. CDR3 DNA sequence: TGTGCCAGCAGCCTAATAGCCGGGATCCAAGAGACCCAGTACTTC.

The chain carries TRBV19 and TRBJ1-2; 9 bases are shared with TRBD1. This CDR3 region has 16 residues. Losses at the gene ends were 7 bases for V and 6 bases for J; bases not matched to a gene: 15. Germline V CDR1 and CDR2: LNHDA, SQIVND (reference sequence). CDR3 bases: TGTGCCAGTACCGACCTGGGGACAGGGATTTCGGATGGCTACACCTTC. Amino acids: CASTDLGTGISDGYTF.